This is a list of T cell receptor beta chains from one sample in a study of PD-1 blockade in classical Hodgkin lymphoma. Produced via immunoSEQ multiplex PCR; TCRdb's table is partial and in-frame only. The data show some 10,000 clones, over 80% seen once. Here the sequenced sample was CD4+ T cells from blood, taken before the fourth cycle of nivolumab. The receptors were gathered from a human donor with classical Hodgkin lymphoma. CDR3s include the opening cysteine and the closing phenylalanine or tryptophan. D genes are given only for firm matches. Some rows mark clone size as missing; the rest say once, few, many or name a class of expanded clone.

>NA|TRBD1|TRBV5-6|TRBJ2-1
TGTGCCAGCAGAGCCGGGACAGGGGACTCCTACAATGAGCAGTTCTTC
CASRAGTGDSYNEQFF
>few|NA|TRBV15|TRBJ1-5
TGTGCCACCAGTGCGACAGGACATAGCAATCAGCCCCAGCATTTT
CATSATGHSNQPQHF
>once|NA|TRBV30|TRBJ2-1
TGTGCCTGGAGTGTCGGGGACCCAAATGAGCAGTTCTTC
CAWSVGDPNEQFF
>NA|NA|TRBV14|TRBJ2-5
TGTGCCAGCAGCCAACGAGAGACCCAGTACTTC
CASSQRETQYF
>NA|NA|TRBV19|TRBJ1-2
TGTGCCAGTAGCTTTAGGACGGGAACCTATGGCTACACCTTC
CASSFRTGTYGYTF
>medium-sized|NA|TRBV7-9|TRBJ2-1
TGTGCCAGCAGCCGGCGGGACCGGGGTCCTGAGCAGTTCTTC
CASSRRDRGPEQFF
>NA|TRBD2|TRBV4-2|TRBJ2-5
TGTGCCAGCAGCCAATCGAGACTAGCGGGGGGTGAGACCCAGTACTTC
CASSQSRLAGGETQYF
>NA|NA|TRBV27|TRBJ1-1
TGTGCCAGCAGTTTCGGGCGCGGGGGGGTAGTTACTGAAGCTTTCTTT
CASSFGRGGVVTEAFF
>NA|NA|TRBV7-2|TRBJ1-5
TGTGCCAGCAGCTCTGGAACACTCCTTCATCAGCCCCAGCATTTT
CASSSGTLLHQPQHF
>few|NA|TRBV6-5|TRBJ1-3
TGTGCCAGCAGATCAGGGGGAAACACCATATATTTT
CASRSGGNTIYF
>NA|NA|TRBV19|TRBJ1-1
TGTGCCAGTAGTGTGACAGGCCCGAACACTGAAGCTTTCTTT
CASSVTGPNTEAFF
>once|NA|TRBV27|TRBJ1-5
TGTGCCAGCAGTCCACGGGACGGAGATCAGCCCCAGCATTTT
CASSPRDGDQPQHF
>NA|NA|TRBV18|TRBJ2-7
TGTGCCAGCTCACCCAGCCCAGGGGCGTACGAGCAGTACTTC
CASSPSPGAYEQYF
>few|NA|TRBV5-1|TRBJ1-4
TGCGCCAGCGGCGAGGGGGGACGGGAGGAAAAACTGTTTTTT
CASGEGGREEKLFF
>NA|TRBD1|TRBV29-1|TRBJ1-1
TGCAGCGTTGGGAGGACAGGGCGGGTAAACACTGAAGCTTTCTTT
CSVGRTGRVNTEAFF
>NA|NA|TRBV5-1|TRBJ2-5
TGCGCCAGCAGCGAGAGACAAGAGACCCAGTACTTC
CASSERQETQYF
>NA|TRBD1|TRBV6-7|TRBJ2-5
TGTGCCAGCAGTTACCATCGACAGGGGGCGGGTGAGACCCAGTACTTC
CASSYHRQGAGETQYF
>NA|TRBD1|TRBV5-1|TRBJ1-5
TGCGCCAGCAGCTTGACAGGGGGCAGCCAGCCCCAGCATTTT
CASSLTGGSQPQHF
>NA|NA|TRBV16|TRBJ1-5
TGTGCCACCTCTGCCGATCCCGCAAGGTCGCCCCAGCATTTT
CATSADPARSPQHF
>NA|NA|TRBV6-5|TRBJ1-5
TGTGCCAGCAGTTACGCAGGCCACAATCAGCCCCAGCATTTT
CASSYAGHNQPQHF
>NA|NA|TRBV27|TRBJ2-2
TGTGCCAGCAGTTTAAGACAGAACACCGGGGAGCTGTTTTTT
CASSLRQNTGELFF
>NA|TRBD2|TRBV5-8|TRBJ2-7
TGTGCCAGCAGCTTGGTTACTAGCGGGAGGCTCTACGAGCAGTACTTC
CASSLVTSGRLYEQYF
>NA|TRBD2|TRBV4-3|TRBJ2-7
TGCGCCAGCAGCCAAGCTTGGACTAGCGGGAGCCTGGGCGAGCAGTACTTC
CASSQAWTSGSLGEQYF
>once|NA|TRBV5-6|TRBJ2-5
TGTGCCAGCAGCTTGGCCGCAGAGACCCAGTACTTC
CASSLAAETQYF
>NA|TRBD1|TRBV5-6|TRBJ1-1
TGTGCCAGCAGCTCTGGGGGACAGGGGGACACTGAAGCTTTCTTT
CASSSGGQGDTEAFF
>few|NA|TRBV20-1|TRBJ1-1
TGCAGTGCTAGAAAGGACAGAGAAGCTTTCTTT
CSARKDREAFF